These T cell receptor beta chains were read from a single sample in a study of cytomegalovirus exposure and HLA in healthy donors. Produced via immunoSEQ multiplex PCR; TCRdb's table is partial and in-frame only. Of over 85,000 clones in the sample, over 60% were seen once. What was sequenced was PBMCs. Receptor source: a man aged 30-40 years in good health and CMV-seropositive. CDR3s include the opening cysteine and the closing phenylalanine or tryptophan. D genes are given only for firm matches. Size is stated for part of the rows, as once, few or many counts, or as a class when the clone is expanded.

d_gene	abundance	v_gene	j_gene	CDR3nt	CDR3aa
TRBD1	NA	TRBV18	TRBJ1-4	TGTGCCAGCTCACCGAGACAGGGAACTAATGAAAAACTGTTTTTT	CASSPRQGTNEKLFF
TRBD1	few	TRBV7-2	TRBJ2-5	TGTGCCAGCAGCGGTAGACAGGGGGCCTTAGAGACCCAGTACTTC	CASSGRQGALETQYF
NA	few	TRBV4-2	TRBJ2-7	TGTGCCAGCAGCCAAGAGGGGCAGGGGACCCTCTACGAGCAGTACTTC	CASSQEGQGTLYEQYF
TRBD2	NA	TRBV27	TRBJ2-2	TGTGCCAGCAGTTTACTAGCGGGGAACACCGGGGAGCTGTTTTTT	CASSLLAGNTGELFF
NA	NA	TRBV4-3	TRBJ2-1	TGCGCCAGCAGCCAAGGACAGATATTTGACAGCTCCTACAATGAGCAGTTCTTC	CASSQGQIFDSSYNEQFF
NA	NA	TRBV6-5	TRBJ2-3	TGTGCCAGCAGTCTACAGAGCACAGATACGCAGTATTTT	CASSLQSTDTQYF
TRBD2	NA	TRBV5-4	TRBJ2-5	TGTGCCAGCAGCGGGACACCGGGACTAGCGGGGCACGGGGAGACCCAGTACTTC	CASSGTPGLAGHGETQYF
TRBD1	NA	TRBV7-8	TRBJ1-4	TGTGCCAGCAGCTTAGGACAGGGCTACGAAAAACTGTTTTTT	CASSLGQGYEKLFF
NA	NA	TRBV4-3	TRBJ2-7	TGCGCCAGCAGTCCCACGAGTGGCAGGGAACACGAGCAGTACTTC	CASSPTSGREHEQYF
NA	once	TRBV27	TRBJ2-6	TGTGCCAGCAGTCCGGGCACAGGTTGGCGGGCCAACGTCCTGACTTTC	CASSPGTGWRANVLTF
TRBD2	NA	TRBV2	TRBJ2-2	TGTGCCAGCAGCCCTACTAGCGGGGGGTGGGAGCTGTTTTTT	CASSPTSGGWELFF
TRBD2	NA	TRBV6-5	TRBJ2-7	TGTGCCAGCGGACTAGCGGGAAAATACGAGCAGTACTTC	CASGLAGKYEQYF
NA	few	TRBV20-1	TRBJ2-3	TGCAGTGCTAGTGACTTAGCAACGCAGTATTTT	CSASDLATQYF
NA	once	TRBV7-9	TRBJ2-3	TGTTCCATAGAGCCAGATACGCAGTATTTT	CSIEPDTQYF
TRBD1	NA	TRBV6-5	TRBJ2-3	TGTGCCAGCAGTGGACAGGACGTAACAGATACGCAGTATTTT	CASSGQDVTDTQYF
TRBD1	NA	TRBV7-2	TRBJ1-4	TGTGCCACCGGTACAGGGGGTGGTGAAAAACTGTTTTTT	CATGTGGGEKLFF
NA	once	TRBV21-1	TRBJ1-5	TGTGCCAGCGGGGACAGGGATAGCAATCAGCCCCAGCATTTT	CASGDRDSNQPQHF
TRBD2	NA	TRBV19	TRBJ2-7	TGTGCCAGTAGTGGGACGGGGGGAAGCTACGAGCAGTACTTC	CASSGTGGSYEQYF
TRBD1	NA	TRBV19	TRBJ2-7	TGTGCCAGTAGTAGGGACAGGGCCTATTCGATCCACGAGCAGTACTTC	CASSRDRAYSIHEQYF
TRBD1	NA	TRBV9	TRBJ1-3	TGTGCCAGCAGCGGAGACAGGGTCCGCTCTGGAAACACCATATATTTT	CASSGDRVRSGNTIYF
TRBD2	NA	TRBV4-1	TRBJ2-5	TGCGCCAGCAGCCAAAGGCTAGCGGGGTCCGGGGAGACCCAGTACTTC	CASSQRLAGSGETQYF
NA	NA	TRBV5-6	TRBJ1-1	TGTGCCAGCAGCTTGGGGGAGGACACTGAAGCTTTCTTT	CASSLGEDTEAFF
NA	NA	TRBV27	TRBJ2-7	TGTGCCAGCTCTACCCGGGACACAGGCGACGAGCAGTACTTC	CASSTRDTGDEQYF
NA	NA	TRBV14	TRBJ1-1	TGTGCCAGCAGCCCTGGCTGGAGAGGGACTGAAGCTTTCTTT	CASSPGWRGTEAFF
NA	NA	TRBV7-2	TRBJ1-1	TGTGCCAGCAGCCAACGACAGTTGGACACTGAAGCTTTCTTT	CASSQRQLDTEAFF
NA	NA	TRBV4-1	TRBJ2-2	TGCGCCAGCAGCCAGGGAGGCACCGGGGAGCTGTTTTTT	CASSQGGTGELFF
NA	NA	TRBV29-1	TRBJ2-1	TGCAGCGTTGAAATTGGCAGGGTGCGCTACAATGAGCAGTTCTTC	CSVEIGRVRYNEQFF
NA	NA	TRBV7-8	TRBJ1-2	TGTGCCAGCAGCTTAATTAGGGAGGGATATGGCTACACCTTC	CASSLIREGYGYTF
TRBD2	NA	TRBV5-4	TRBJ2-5	TGTGCCAGCAGCTGGGGACTAGCGGCCCAAGAGACCCAGTACTTC	CASSWGLAAQETQYF
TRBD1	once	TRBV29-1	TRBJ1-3	TGCAGCGCCGGGGGACAGGGGGCAACTGGAAACACCATATATTTT	CSAGGQGATGNTIYF
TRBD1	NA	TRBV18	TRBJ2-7	TGTGCCAGCTCAACAGGGGCCCAAACCTACGAGCAGTACTTC	CASSTGAQTYEQYF
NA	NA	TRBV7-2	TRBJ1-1	TGTGCCAGCAGCCAGGGTGGCGGGGGCGTCACTGAAGCTTTCTTT	CASSQGGGGVTEAFF
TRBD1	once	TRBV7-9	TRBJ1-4	TGTGCCAGCAGCCCTCCGGGACAGGGCAGGGGTTTTCAAGAAAAACTGTTTTTT	CASSPPGQGRGFQEKLFF
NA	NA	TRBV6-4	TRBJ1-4	TGTGCCAGCAGTGACGCCAGGGGTGAAAATGAAAAACTGTTTTTT	CASSDARGENEKLFF
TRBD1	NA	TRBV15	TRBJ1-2	TGTGCCACCAGCAGAGGAAGGCCGGGACAGGGGGCTGGCTACACCTTC	CATSRGRPGQGAGYTF
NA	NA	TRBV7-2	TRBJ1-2	TGTGCCAGCAGCCCGGGGGGAATCTTTAACTATGGCTACACCTTC	CASSPGGIFNYGYTF
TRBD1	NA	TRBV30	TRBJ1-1	TGTGCCTGGAGTGTAGAGGCAGGGGGTCGCTCTGAAGCTTTCTTT	CAWSVEAGGRSEAFF
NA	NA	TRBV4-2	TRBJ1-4	TGTGCCAGCAGCCAAGTAGGGGGGGAGGAAACTAATGAAAAACTGTTTTTT	CASSQVGGEETNEKLFF
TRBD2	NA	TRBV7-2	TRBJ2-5	TGTGCCAGCAGCTCGGGGGGGGTACGGGAGACCCAGTACTTC	CASSSGGVRETQYF
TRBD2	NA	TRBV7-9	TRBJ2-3	TGTGCCAGCAGCTTACTAGCGGGGGGTAGAGATACGCAGTATTTT	CASSLLAGGRDTQYF
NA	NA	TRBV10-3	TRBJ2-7	TGTGCCATCAGTACCCCGGGAGCCTCGTACGAGCAGTACTTC	CAISTPGASYEQYF
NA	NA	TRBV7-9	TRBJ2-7	TGTGCCAGCAGCTTAGTTCCGGGGATGGGGTACGAGCAGTACTTC	CASSLVPGMGYEQYF
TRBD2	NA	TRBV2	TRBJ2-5	TGTGCCAGCAGTGAAGGACCGGGACTAGCGGGGGGGGCCGGAGAGACCCAGTACTTC	CASSEGPGLAGGAGETQYF
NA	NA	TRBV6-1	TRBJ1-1	TGTGCCAGCAGTCTCTGGGGGCGCAACACTGAAGCTTTCTTT	CASSLWGRNTEAFF